These 4 T cell receptor beta chains originate from one sample sequenced in a study of control samples from healthy donors and cancer patients. Libraries were prepared by immunoSEQ multiplex PCR; TCRdb keeps only in-frame clonotypes and omits some of them. The sample table includes fewer than 200,000 clones. The sequenced sample consisted of blood. The receptor source for this set is a woman between 25 and 40 years old in good health.

The J gene is TRBJ1-3, the V gene TRBV18; D is undetermined. Germline V gene sequence: CDR1 KGHSH, CDR2 LQKENI. V lost 0 bases and J 0 bases, leaving 9 bases between the germline ends. This CDR3 region has 16 residues. The CDR3 spells CASSPPGLHSGNTIYF. DNA of the CDR3: TGTGCCAGCTCACCACCGGGCCTGCACTCTGGAAACACCATATATTTT.

The chain is built from TRBV5-1 and TRBJ1-4, with 8 positions matching TRBD1. The V segment lost 4 bases and the J segment 8 bases; nucleotides outside the gene matches: 10. The CDR3 consists of 15 residues. Germline V lookup: CDR1 SGHRS, CDR2 YFSETQ. The DNA for the CDR3 is TGCGCCAGCAGCCCGTCAGGGGGCCTGGAGGAAAAACTGTTTTTT. Amino acid sequence: CASSPSGGLEEKLFF.

This chain joins TRBV5-1 and TRBJ2-7; D gene uncertain. CDR3 length: 12 amino acids. Germline lookup yields CDR1 SGHRS and CDR2 YFSETQ. Trimming stripped 3 bases from V and 3 bases from J, with 7 bases between. CDR3 in amino acids: CASSSDLYEQYF. CDR3 nucleotide sequence: TGCGCCAGCAGCTCCGATCTCTACGAGCAGTACTTC. The entire variable domain, with the rest obtained from reference TRBV5-1 and TRBJ2-7, is as follows: KAGVTQTPRYLIKTRGQQVTLSCSPISGHRSVSWYQQTPGQGLQFLFEYFSETQRNKGNFPGRFSGRQFSNSRSEMNVSTLELGDSALYLCASSSDLYEQYFGPGTRLTVT.

V is TRBV5-1 and J is TRBJ2-6; D is unclear. The CDR3 spans 16 residues. Per germline, CDR1 SGHRS and CDR2 YFSETQ. Trimming cost V 2 bases and J 0 bases, with 9 bases left between them. This CDR3 is CASSFNFISGANVLTF. CDR3 sequence (DNA): TGCGCCAGCAGCTTTAACTTTATCTCTGGGGCCAACGTCCTGACTTTC.